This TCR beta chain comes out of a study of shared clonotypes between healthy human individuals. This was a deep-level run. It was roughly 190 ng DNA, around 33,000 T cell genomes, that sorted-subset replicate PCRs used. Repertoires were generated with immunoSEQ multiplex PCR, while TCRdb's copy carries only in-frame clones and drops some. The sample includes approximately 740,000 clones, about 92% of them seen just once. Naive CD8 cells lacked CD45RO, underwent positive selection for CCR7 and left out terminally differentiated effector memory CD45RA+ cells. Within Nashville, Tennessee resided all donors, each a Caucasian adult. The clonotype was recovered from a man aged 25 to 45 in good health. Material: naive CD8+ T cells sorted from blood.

CDR3 amino acids: CASSIEASGSREQYF. DNA of the CDR3: TGTGCCAGTAGTATCGAGGCTAGCGGGAGCCGGGAGCAGTACTTC. The chain joins TRBV19 to TRBJ2-7; TRBD2 aligns across 10 bases. Per the germline V gene, CDR1 is LNHDA and CDR2 is SQIVND (reference sequence). The V segment lost 3 bases and the J segment 7 bases; nucleotides outside the gene matches: 9. The CDR3 is 15 residues long.